This TCR beta chain was found in a study of shared clonotypes between healthy human individuals. CD45RO-negative cells were positively selected for CCR7, leaving out terminally differentiated effector memory CD45RA+ cells. Germline CDR1 is SGHTA and CDR2 is FQGTGA. Trimming cost V 4 bases and J 9 bases; bases outside gene matches: 8. The CDR3 runs 15 residues. Using immunoSEQ multiplex PCR, the repertoire was profiled, and TCRdb retains in-frame clones only, with some absent. This sample carries roughly 2.1 million clones, more than 85% of them seen once, and the ten largest clones take 1.5% to 2%. This TCR derives from a man younger than 30 in good health. Some clones in this sample may be carry-over from other donors' samples. The V gene is TRBV7-3, the J gene TRBJ2-1, with 11 bases aligning to TRBD1. The sample comprised naive CD8+ T cells from PBMCs. The CDR3 loop is CASSSRDRGGGEQFF. The CDR3 DNA follows: TGTGCCAGCAGCTCCCGGGACAGGGGGGGTGGTGAGCAGTTCTTC.